The present entry profiles one TCR beta chain with its context. The specificity of this receptor is unknown. Nothing much larger sits one base from this clone, and base qualities are not available. TCRbeta CDR3 regions were amplified from genomic DNA using the immunoSEQ Assay, a bias-controlled multiplex PCR. In the paper's pipeline: The number of nucleated cells in each sample was estimated from the amplification of reference gene primers within the assay. Sequence reads were collapsed and filtered to measure the absolute abundance of every unique TCRbeta CDR3 rearrangement. For each sample, productive Simpson clonality was calculated by taking the square root of Simpson's diversity index across productive rearrangements. TCRdb retrieved this table from immuneACCESS and kept in-frame rearrangements only. Not all clones are present; in checked studies, unresolved V genes account for under half, and no reason is known for the remainder. That table is the source of V, J and clone size, and D and trimming were worked out from the DNA. The sample table lists some 87,000 clones, about 78% of them with a count of one. Jointly, the top ten make up approximately 16% of the sample.

The source of the sample is a study of blood T cell repertoires in COVID-19 (dated by TCRdb to 2019 to 2021). Regarding the research as a whole: Samples from collaborators originated in the United States, Italy and Spain and spanned both the acute and convalescent phases of COVID-19. The prospective study material was composed of cDNA or gDNA derived from T cells, B-cell-depleted T cells, or PBMCs. Subjects who had been exposed to COVID-19, were actively infected with it, or had recovered from it provided the deeply sampled blood TCRbeta repertoires that made up the dataset. The repertoires were released in a freely available public database meant as a resource for research on the immune response to SARS-CoV-2. The samples were drawn from the first 160 participants of the ongoing ImmuneRACE study and from roughly 1,300 subjects provided by 6 global collaborators. Sample metadata almost always included a de-identified subject ID, COVID-19 status, age in years and sex. HLA class I and class II types, where available, came from metadata supplied by the sample provider rather than from assay-based typing. The paper's findings and limits, for the study overall: The quantity of clinical and demographic metadata differed by source and by participant and was supplied without curation.

V is cut back by 0 bases and J by 5 bases, with 1 base in the junction unmatched. The CDR3, cysteine through phenylalanine, is 14 amino acids long. Kept here is only the CDR3 DNA, which spans 42 bases and is read in frame from base 1. The germline V gene yields SGHVS for CDR1 and FNYEAQ for CDR2. Each collaborating institution followed its own protocols to collect whole blood in K2EDTA tubes. For TCRbeta analysis, collaborators shipped samples as frozen whole blood, isolated PBMCs, or DNA extracted from either of those sample types. The clonotype comes from a human donor in a cohort sampled during active COVID-19. The rearrangement combines TRBV7-6 with TRBJ2-3; 8 middle bases align to TRBD2. Material: peripheral blood. At the DNA level, the sequence is TGTGCCAGCAGCTTAGCTAGCGGGGTAGATACGCAGTATTTT. This gives the protein CASSLASGVDTQYF. The full variable domain, completed from the reference TRBV7-6 and TRBJ2-3 proteins outside the CDR3, reads GAGVSQSPRYKVTKRGQDVALRCDPISGHVSLYWYRQALGQGPEFLTYFNYEAQQDKSGLPNDRFSAERPEGSISTLTIQRTEQRDSAMYRCASSLASGVDTQYFGPGTRLTVL.